What follows are 18 T cell receptor beta chains derived from one specimen sequenced in a study of beta chain features in type 1 diabetes. Whole-study results and caveats: People with Type 1 diabetes carried modestly yet significantly shorter TCRB CDR3s in all four CD4+ subsets.

The whole isolated RNA underwent reverse transcription, so sequencing captured expressed TCRB transcripts. Data came from immunoSEQ multiplex PCR; TCRdb stores just in-frame clones and leaves some out. Seen here are roughly 150,000 clones, approximately 9% observed once, and the top ten hold approximately 0.54%. These receptors are not linked to any known antigen. The sample consisted of central memory CD4+ T cells from blood. The receptors here all came from a woman younger than 30 with type 1 diabetes.

The chain is built from TRBV5-6 and TRBJ2-4, with 8 bases matching TRBD2. The J segment lost 7 bases and the V segment lost 0 bases, leaving 3 bases of the junction unmatched. Germline V gene sequence: CDR1 SGHDT, CDR2 YYEEEE. The CDR3 consists of 14 residues. The CDR3 protein is CASSLGQRGNIQYF. In DNA, the CDR3 is TGTGCCAGCAGCTTGGGACAGCGGGGGAACATTCAGTACTTC.

This chain links TRBV14 with TRBJ2-7; tentative D call: TRBD2 (7 bases). CDR3 length equals 14 residues. Germline values: CDR1 SGHDN, CDR2 FVKESK. Deletions cut 4 bases from V and 10 bases from J, with 20 bases between. CDR3 nucleotide sequence: TGTGCCAGCAGCCCTTTGGGGGGGGCCGGTTCACAGTACTTC. Translated: CASSPLGGAGSQYF. Complete variable domain (other parts from reference TRBV14 and TRBJ2-7): EAGVTQFPSHSVIEKGQTVTLRCDPISGHDNLYWYRRVMGKEIKFLLHFVKESKQDESGMPNNRFLAERTGGTYSTLKVQPAELEDSGVYFCASSPLGGAGSQYFGPGTRLTVT.

By frequency in the sample, this clone is medium-sized. The chain is built from TRBV7-9 and TRBJ2-3, with TRBD1 matching over 8 bases. Unmatched junction bases numbered 6, after V lost 3 bases and J lost 1 base. Germline assignment: CDR1 SEHNR and CDR2 FQNEAQ (reference sequence). The CDR3 spans 16 residues. In DNA, the CDR3 is TGTGCCAGCAGCTTGACGACAGGGGTAGGCACAGATACGCAGTATTTT. This sequence encodes CASSLTTGVGTDTQYF.

The V and J genes are TRBV20-1 and TRBJ1-1; tentatively, D is TRBD1 (5 bases). Trimming removed 8 bases from V and 6 bases from J, with 7 bases in between. The V gene's germline CDR1 is DFQATT and CDR2 SNEGSKA (reference sequence). The CDR3 totals 9 residues. CDR3 loop: CSPGAEAFF. CDR3 sequence (DNA): TGCAGTCCGGGGGCTGAAGCTTTCTTT.

The chain has TRBV7-2 and TRBJ1-2, with 10 bases that match TRBD1. Looked up from germline, CDR1 is SGHTA and CDR2 is FQGNSA. V gave up 1 base and J gave up 8 bases; unmatched junction bases: 4. There are 14 residues in the CDR3. CDR3 coding DNA: TGTGCCAGCAGCTTAGGAGGGGACAGGGGCGGCTACACCTTC. Translation: CASSLGGDRGGYTF.

With regard to this clone: The sample contains more than one DNA sequence encoding this CDR3. The chain has TRBV7-9 and TRBJ2-7; 7 bases map to TRBD1. This CDR3 has 12 amino acids. J gave up 3 bases and V 6 bases, and 2 bases lay outside the gene matches. Germline CDR1 is SEHNR and CDR2 is FQNEAQ (reference sequence). CDR3 in DNA: TGTGCCAGCAGACGGGACAGCTACGAGCAGTACTTC. Its protein product is CASRRDSYEQYF.

This clone was counted a few times. This chain links TRBV29-1 with TRBJ1-1, with 7 bases that match TRBD1. The CDR3 is 12 residues long. J lost 6 bases, V lost 3 bases, and 4 bases had no gene match. The germline gives CDR1 SQVTM, CDR2 ANQGSEA. Here the CDR3 DNA reads TGCAGCGTTGACAGGGGGGCTGCTGAAGCTTTCTTT. Its protein product is CSVDRGAAEAFF.

This clone appeared a few times. The V call is TRBV9, the J call TRBJ2-3; a weak D match, TRBD1 (6 bases). The germline gives CDR1 SGDLS, CDR2 YYNGEE. This CDR3 has 14 residues. Trimming stripped 0 bases from V and 3 bases from J, with 8 bases between. CDR3 sequence: CASSVAGTTDTQYF. CDR3 sequence (DNA): TGTGCCAGCAGCGTAGCGGGGACAACAGATACGCAGTATTTT.

The chain combines TRBV4-1 with TRBJ2-2, with 10 bases matching TRBD2. The V and J ends lost 1 base and 7 bases, in that order; junction bases with no gene match: 12. The germline V gene encodes CDR1 MGHRA and CDR2 YSYEKL. This CDR3 region has 18 residues. Written as DNA, the CDR3 is TGCGCCAGCAGCCAAGGGCCCCAGCGGGGGGGCCGGGACGGGGAGCTGTTTTTT. Translation: CASSQGPQRGGRDGELFF.

This clone was seen only a few times. The chain recombines TRBV10-3 with TRBJ1-4, with D perhaps TRBD1 (5 bases). Trimming shortened V by 3 bases and J by 8 bases, and 10 bases separated the two germline ends. The CDR3 extends over 13 amino acids. Germline V gene data show CDR1 as ENHRY and CDR2 as SYGVKD. CDR3 bases: TGTGCCATCAGTGATGGACAAGGCGAAAAACTGTTTTTT. Its translation: CAISDGQGEKLFF.

This clone showed up just a few times. The chain has TRBV29-1 and TRBJ2-1, with unresolved D. CDR3 size: 11 residues. The V end was cut by 6 bases, the J end by 3 bases, with 6 bases between. Germline V gives CDR1 SQVTM, CDR2 ANQGSEA. The DNA of the CDR3 is TGCAGCGTGTATCGCTACAATGAGCAGTTCTTC. It yields the protein CSVYRYNEQFF.

This clone was counted many times. The chain uses TRBV7-9 and TRBJ2-1; possible D gene TRBD1, 6 bases. V shed 6 bases and J shed 8 bases, with 11 bases lying between them. The CDR3 has 12 amino acids. CDR1 is SEHNR, CDR2 FQNEAQ, per germline (reference sequence). The CDR3 here is CASSLQGYEQFF. The CDR3 DNA reads as TGTGCCAGCAGTCTACAGGGCTATGAGCAGTTCTTC.

The chain is built from TRBV28 and TRBJ1-3, with D possibly matching TRBD1 (5 bases). V was pared by 8 bases and J by 3 bases, with 14 bases between. Germline CDR1 and CDR2: MDHEN and SYDVKM. The CDR3 covers 14 residues. This chain's CDR3 is CASQEGLFGNTIYF. CDR3 coding DNA: TGTGCCAGCCAGGAGGGGTTGTTTGGAAACACCATATATTTT.

This chain connects TRBV7-3 to TRBJ2-1, with D possibly matching TRBD2 (5 bases). Germline CDR1 SGHTA, CDR2 FQGTGA. CDR3 length equals 14 residues. With 4 bases removed from V and 7 bases from J, the gap between germline ends came to 14 bases. The CDR3 region has the DNA TGTGCCAGCAGCTACGGGGTACGGGGTAATGAGCAGTTCTTC. Protein product: CASSYGVRGNEQFF.

This clone was observed a handful of times. V gene TRBV7-9 combines with J gene TRBJ1-1, with D hard to call. The V and J ends lost 1 base and 2 bases respectively, with 8 bases between them. CDR3 length: 14 residues. Germline values: CDR1 SEHNR, CDR2 FQNEAQ (reference sequence). CDR3 DNA sequence: TGTGCCAGCAGCTTAGACAGATCAAACACTGAAGCTTTCTTT. The encoded protein is CASSLDRSNTEAFF.

This clone was counted only a few times. This sequence joins TRBV7-2 and TRBJ1-1, with 10 bases matching TRBD1. Losses at the gene ends were 5 bases for V and 13 bases for J; bases not matched to a gene: 10. Per the germline V gene, CDR1 is SGHTA and CDR2 is FQGNSA. CDR3 length: 13 amino acids. Here the CDR3 DNA reads TGTGCCAGCAGCCGTCCGGGGACAGGGGAGGATTTCTTT. Residues: CASSRPGTGEDFF. The whole variable domain, remainder taken from reference TRBV7-2 and TRBJ1-1, is GAGVSQSPSNKVTEKGKDVELRCDPISGHTALYWYRQSLGQGLEFLIYFQGNSAPDKSGLPSDRFSAERTGGSVSTLTIQRTQQEDSAVYLCASSRPGTGEDFFGQGTRLTVV.

This clone showed up just a few times. V usage is TRBV9 and J usage is TRBJ2-3; D might be TRBD1 (6 bases). This CDR3 comprises 14 residues. Germline V lookup: CDR1 SGDLS, CDR2 YYNGEE. V was trimmed by 1 base and J by 7 bases, leaving 13 bases between them. This CDR3 reads CASSVTGSRNTQYF. As DNA, the CDR3 is TGTGCCAGCAGCGTAACAGGGTCAAGGAATACGCAGTATTTT.

This clone turned up a few times. The V gene is TRBV19, the J gene TRBJ2-5; 11 nucleotides match TRBD1. The trim removed 6 bases at V and 4 bases at J, leaving 4 bases unmatched. The CDR3 loop spans 14 amino acids. The germline V gene encodes CDR1 LNHDA and CDR2 SQIVND (reference sequence). CDR3 sequence (DNA): TGTGCCAGTAGCCCAGGGACAGGGGGAGAGACCCAGTACTTC. Translation: CASSPGTGGETQYF.